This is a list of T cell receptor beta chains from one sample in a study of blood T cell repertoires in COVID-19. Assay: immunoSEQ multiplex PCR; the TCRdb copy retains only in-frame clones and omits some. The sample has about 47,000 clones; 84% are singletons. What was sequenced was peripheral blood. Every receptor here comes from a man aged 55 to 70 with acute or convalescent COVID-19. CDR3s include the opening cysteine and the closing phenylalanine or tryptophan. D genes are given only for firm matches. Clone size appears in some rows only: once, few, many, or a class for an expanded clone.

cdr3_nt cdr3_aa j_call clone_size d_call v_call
TGTGCCAGCAGCTTAGTCCGGAACACCGGGGAGCTGTTTTTT CASSLVRNTGELFF TRBJ2-2 once NA TRBV7-3
TGTGCCAGCAGCCCCGACGGACAGGGACGTGAGCAGTTCTTC CASSPDGQGREQFF TRBJ2-1 NA TRBD1 TRBV3-1/TRBV3-2
TGTGCCATCGGGCGGGACAGGGACGACCAGCCCCAGCATTTT CAIGRDRDDQPQHF TRBJ1-5 NA TRBD1 TRBV10-3
TGCGCCAGCAGCCAAAGGACAGGGTCTGGAAACACCATATATTTT CASSQRTGSGNTIYF TRBJ1-3 NA TRBD1 TRBV4-1
TGCGCCAGCAGCCCTCTCGGGGTTGAGATCGTAACCTACAATGAGCAGTTCTTC CASSPLGVEIVTYNEQFF TRBJ2-1 NA NA TRBV4-3
TGTGCCAGCAGCTTAGATTGGGGGGGCAATGAGCAGTTCTTC CASSLDWGGNEQFF TRBJ2-1 NA TRBD2 TRBV11-2
TGTGCCAGCAGTTTAGCGCGGGATGAGCAGTTCTTC CASSLARDEQFF TRBJ2-1 NA NA TRBV12-3/TRBV12-4
TGTGCCAGCAGCCTGCTAGCGGGCGATGAGCAGTTCTTC CASSLLAGDEQFF TRBJ2-1 NA TRBD2 TRBV7-2
TGTGCCAGCAAGAGCGGCAATAGTAACTATGGCTACACCTTC CASKSGNSNYGYTF TRBJ1-2 NA NA TRBV6-5
TGTGCCAGCAGTTTAACCGGGACAGATAGAAACTATGGCTACACCTTC CASSLTGTDRNYGYTF TRBJ1-2 NA TRBD1 TRBV3-1/TRBV3-2
TGTGCCAGCAGTAGAGAGCAGGGGACTGAAGCTTTCTTT CASSREQGTEAFF TRBJ1-1 once NA TRBV12-3/TRBV12-4
TGCGCCAGCAGCTTGGCCCCGGGACTAGCGGAAAGGGAGCAGTTCTTC CASSLAPGLAEREQFF TRBJ2-1 NA TRBD2 TRBV5-1
TGTGCCAGCAGCCTTTACAGGGAGATGGGGTCCTACAATGAGCAGTTCTTC CASSLYREMGSYNEQFF TRBJ2-1 NA NA TRBV11-2
TGTGCCACCAGTGATTTGGGCGGCTACACCTTC CATSDLGGYTF TRBJ1-2 NA NA TRBV24-1
TGTGCCTGGAGTGGACAGGGGAGCAATCAGCCCCAGCATTTT CAWSGQGSNQPQHF TRBJ1-5 NA TRBD1 TRBV30
TGTGCCAGCTCACCACACGCCGACAGCAGTTCCGAAGCTTTCTTT CASSPHADSSSEAFF TRBJ1-1 NA NA TRBV18
TGCGCCAGCAGCCTGGGTAGAACTGTGAACACTGAAGCTTTCTTT CASSLGRTVNTEAFF TRBJ1-1 NA NA TRBV5-1
TGTGCCAGCAACAGGCAAAACTATGGCTACACCTTC CASNRQNYGYTF TRBJ1-2 NA NA TRBV2
TGTGCCAGCAGTTACCAGGGGAACACTGAAGCTTTCTTT CASSYQGNTEAFF TRBJ1-1 once NA TRBV6-5
TGTGCCAGCAGGCCTACTATCCCCGACCAGTACTTC CASRPTIPDQYF TRBJ2-7 NA NA TRBV2
TGTGCCAGCGCCGAAGGGGGCAAATCACCCCTCCACTTT CASAEGGKSPLHF TRBJ1-6 NA TRBD1 TRBV27
TGTGCCAGCAGCCTACAGGTAAACACTGAAGCTTTCTTT CASSLQVNTEAFF TRBJ1-1 NA NA TRBV13
TGTGCCAGCAGCTTTCGGGGTAGCGGGCCGTACAATGAGCAGTTCTTC CASSFRGSGPYNEQFF TRBJ2-1 NA TRBD2 TRBV5-8
TGTGCCATCAGTGATACAGGGAACAATGAGCAGTTCTTC CAISDTGNNEQFF TRBJ2-1 NA NA TRBV10-3
TGTGCCAGCAGTTTAGCCGGGTCCTATGGCTACACCTTC CASSLAGSYGYTF TRBJ1-2 NA NA TRBV28
TGTGCCAGCAGCCAGGGGACCATGAACACTGAAGCTTTCTTT CASSQGTMNTEAFF TRBJ1-1 once NA TRBV7-9
TGTGCCAGCAGTTTCCGGGGGGAGCAGTTCTTC CASSFRGEQFF TRBJ2-1 NA NA TRBV12-3/TRBV12-4
TGTGCCAGTAGTACCCAAGGGACAGAAAATCAGCCCCAGCATTTT CASSTQGTENQPQHF TRBJ1-5 NA TRBD1 TRBV19
TGTGCCTGGAGTACAGGTAGCACAGATACGCAGTATTTT CAWSTGSTDTQYF TRBJ2-3 once NA TRBV30
TGCGCCAGCAGCCGCGCCAGCGGATGGGATTCACCCCTCCACTTT CASSRASGWDSPLHF TRBJ1-6 once NA TRBV4-3
TGTGCCAGCAGTCCCACGTGGGGCGTTATTAATGAAAAACTGTTTTTT CASSPTWGVINEKLFF TRBJ1-4 NA NA TRBV7-2
TGTGCCAGCAGCGCGACAGGGGTTCGTGGCTACACCTTC CASSATGVRGYTF TRBJ1-2 NA TRBD1 TRBV7-2
TGTGCCAGCAGCATACAGGGTTATGGCTACACCTTC CASSIQGYGYTF TRBJ1-2 few NA TRBV7-2
TGTGCCAGCAGCCCGGGACAGGGGGCGAGCTATGGCTACACCTTC CASSPGQGASYGYTF TRBJ1-2 NA TRBD1 TRBV13
TGCGCCAGCAGCCAAGAACTGGGACAAGGCAATGAAAAACTGTTTTTT CASSQELGQGNEKLFF TRBJ1-4 once NA TRBV4-3
TGTGCCAGCAGGGAGCAGAACACCGGGGAGCTGTTTTTT CASREQNTGELFF TRBJ2-2 NA NA TRBV4-2
TGTGCCAGCAGCTTGCAGGGGGTTGGAGGGTCACCCCTCCACTTT CASSLQGVGGSPLHF TRBJ1-6 NA TRBD1 TRBV5-8
TGTGCCAGCAGCCCAGATTCGTTCAGCGAGCAGTACTTC CASSPDSFSEQYF TRBJ2-7 NA NA TRBV5-4
TGCGCCAGCAGCTCCGAGACAGGGGAGAGAACTGAAGCTTTCTTT CASSSETGERTEAFF TRBJ1-1 NA TRBD1 TRBV5-1
TGCGCCAGCAGCCAAGTTTTACTAAAAGGCACTGAAGCTTTCTTT CASSQVLLKGTEAFF TRBJ1-1 NA NA TRBV4-1
TGTGCCAGCAGCCCGGCGGACAGGCCCAACACTGAAGCTTTCTTT CASSPADRPNTEAFF TRBJ1-1 NA TRBD1 TRBV3-1/TRBV3-2
TGTGCCAGCAGCTTGTCGGGGTCCTACAATGAGCAGTTCTTC CASSLSGSYNEQFF TRBJ2-1 NA NA TRBV7-6
TGTGCCAGCAGCCACCAGCAGGGGGTCGATGAAAAACTGTTTTTT CASSHQQGVDEKLFF TRBJ1-4 few TRBD1 TRBV7-9
TGCGCCAGCAGCTTGGACGACAGCTCTGGAAACACCATATATTTT CASSLDDSSGNTIYF TRBJ1-3 NA NA TRBV5-1
TGTGCCAGCAGCTCCTTCTACGAGCAGTACTTC CASSSFYEQYF TRBJ2-7 NA NA TRBV11-2
TGTGCCAGCAGCTTAGCGCTTGGGACAGGGAAGGGCTACACCTTC CASSLALGTGKGYTF TRBJ1-2 NA TRBD1 TRBV7-9
TGTGCCAGCAGTCCTACTAGCGGGGGGACCTACGAGCAGTACTTC CASSPTSGGTYEQYF TRBJ2-7 NA TRBD2 TRBV27
TGTGCCAGCTCTCGACAGGGCTCTAATGAAAAACTGTTTTTT CASSRQGSNEKLFF TRBJ1-4 NA TRBD1 TRBV18
TGTGCCAGCAGCTTAGGGACGGGGAGGGAAGAGACCCAGTACTTC CASSLGTGREETQYF TRBJ2-5 NA TRBD2 TRBV7-9
TGCAGCGTCCAAAAAGGCAAACAGGTAGCGGGACTGTTTTTTATAGCCAAAAACATTCAGTACTTC CSVQKGKQVAGLFFIAKNIQYF TRBJ2-4 NA TRBD2 TRBV29-1